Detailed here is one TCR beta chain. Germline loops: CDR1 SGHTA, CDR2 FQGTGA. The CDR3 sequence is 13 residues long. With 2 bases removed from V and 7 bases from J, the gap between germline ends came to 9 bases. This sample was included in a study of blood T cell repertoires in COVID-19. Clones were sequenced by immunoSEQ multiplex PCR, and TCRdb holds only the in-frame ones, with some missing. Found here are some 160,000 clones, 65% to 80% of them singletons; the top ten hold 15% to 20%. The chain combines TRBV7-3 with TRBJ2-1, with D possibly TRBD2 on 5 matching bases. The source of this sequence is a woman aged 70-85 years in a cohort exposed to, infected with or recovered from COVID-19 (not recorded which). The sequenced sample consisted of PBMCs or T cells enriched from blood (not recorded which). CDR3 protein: CASSLFRGNEQFF. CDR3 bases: TGTGCCAGCAGCTTATTCCGCGGGAATGAGCAGTTCTTC.